This T cell receptor (beta chain) was sequenced in a study of cytomegalovirus exposure and HLA in healthy donors. Points from the study as a whole: The records held CMV serostatus as the only immune exposure information. TCR beta sequences numbering more than 15,000 were associated with HLA alleles at 0.05 false discovery rate in a later analysis.

PCR primers comprised 60 Vbeta and 13 Jbeta primers. The method was immunoSEQ multiplex PCR; TCRdb's version includes in-frame clones alone and lacks a portion of them. The sample shows over 120,000 clones, 75% to 90% of them seen only once. This clone was counted only a few times. Antigen unknown. Trimming pared 2 bases from V and 0 bases from J, leaving 14 bases between. Germline V lookup: CDR1 MNHEY, CDR2 SVGAGI. CDR3 length: 16 amino acids. The chain joins TRBV6-5 to TRBJ2-7; the D gene is possibly TRBD2 (5 bases). This sequence was found in a middle-aged man in good health and CMV-seronegative. Material for sequencing was PBMCs. CDR3 region: CASSYIGVTSSYEQYF. In nucleotides, the CDR3 is TGTGCCAGCAGTTACATCGGGGTCACAAGCTCCTACGAGCAGTACTTC.